This T cell receptor beta chain was captured by sequencing in a study of T cells after yellow fever vaccination. The sample holds a few counts of this clonotype. One entry per CDR3 protein, called by TCRdb with MiXCR from the 5' RACE reads. The sample contains 450,000 to 600,000 distinct CDR3 sequences, roughly 13% of which appear only once. Per germline, CDR1 DFQATT and CDR2 SNEGSKA (reference sequence). The CDR3 has 14 residues. Trimming stripped 1 base from V and 5 bases from J, with 14 bases between. The sequence came from a man aged 25 to 45 who received the YFV17D yellow fever vaccine. The V gene is TRBV20-1, the J gene TRBJ2-5; D ambiguous. The material sequenced was PBMCs, taken on the day of the yellow fever booster vaccination. CDR3 residues: CSARGSPFTETQYF. Written as DNA, the CDR3 is TGCAGTGCTAGAGGATCCCCGTTTACCGAGACCCAGTACTTC.